This entry lists 15 T cell receptor beta chains sequenced from one sample in a study of shared clonotypes between healthy human individuals. Only in-frame clones appear in the TCRdb table, and some are missing; sequencing was by immunoSEQ multiplex PCR. The table lists 1,400,000 or so clones, roughly 98.5% of them singletons. The sample taken for sequencing was naive CD4+ T cells sorted from blood. Sample subset: CD45RA+ positively selected. The receptors come from a man aged 25-45 years in good health.

The V gene is TRBV30, the J gene TRBJ2-1; weak D call: TRBD1 (6 bases). CDR3 length equals 12 residues. Trimming left V 1 base short and J 11 bases short, with 12 bases between. Looked up from germline, CDR1 is GTSNPN and CDR2 is SVGIG (reference sequence). DNA for the CDR3: TGTGCCTGGAGTGACTTGCAGGGGAAGCAGTTCTTC. Protein sequence: CAWSDLQGKQFF.

This sequence joins TRBV7-2 and TRBJ2-5; TRBD2 matches 14 bases. Trimming at V came to 5 bases and at J to 7 bases, leaving 18 bases not matched to a gene. From germline, CDR1 is SGHTA and CDR2 FQGNSA. The CDR3 totals 19 residues. CDR3 loop: CASSIARLAGGPDPSTQYF. DNA for the CDR3: TGTGCCAGCAGCATTGCCCGACTAGCGGGAGGGCCCGACCCATCGACCCAGTACTTC.

This clone appeared once. The sample contains more than one DNA sequence encoding this CDR3. The chain uses TRBV5-1 and TRBJ1-1; D call uncertain. The CDR3 has 14 residues. Germline loops: CDR1 SGHRS, CDR2 YFSETQ. V was shortened by 0 bases and J by 5 bases, with 11 bases between the two germline ends. The CDR3 bases are TGCGCCAGCAGCTTGGGGGCTCCGGGAACTGAAGCTTTCTTT. This sequence encodes CASSLGAPGTEAFF.

Turning to this clone: At one end, the junction sequence differs from germline, possibly due to a read error. The chain has TRBV6-5 and TRBJ1-2; 8 nucleotides match TRBD1. Germline values: CDR1 MNHEY, CDR2 SVGAGI. The CDR3 loop spans 14 amino acids. CDR3 bases: TGTGCCATCAGTCGGGACAGGCTGTCCTATGGCTACACCTTC. Protein: CAISRDRLSYGYTF.

Note on this clone: This CDR3 is also generated by other DNA sequences in the sample. The chain combines TRBV15 with TRBJ2-2; 7 positions match TRBD1. Unmatched junction bases numbered 5, after V lost 8 bases and J lost 2 bases. Germline lookup yields CDR1 LNHNV and CDR2 YYDKDF (reference sequence). There are 14 residues in the CDR3. CDR3 sequence: CATSRDRNTGELFF. CDR3 nucleotides: TGTGCCACCTCTAGGGACAGAAACACCGGGGAGCTGTTTTTT.

The chain uses TRBV10-3 and TRBJ2-2, with TRBD2 identical over 7 bases. V shed 7 bases, J shed 1 base, and the junction held 3 bases outside the gene matches. Germline assignment: CDR1 ENHRY and CDR2 SYGVKD. The CDR3 runs 14 residues. CDR3 sequence reads: CAINPSGNTGELFF. The CDR3 region has the DNA TGTGCCATCAATCCTAGCGGGAACACCGGGGAGCTGTTTTTT.

This chain connects TRBV5-1 to TRBJ2-7, with 12 positions matching TRBD2. The CDR3 consists of 15 residues. Germline V gives CDR1 SGHRS, CDR2 YFSETQ. V shed 4 bases and J 6 bases; nucleotides not matched to a gene: 8. The CDR3 spells CASSRTSGNAAEQYF. The DNA of the CDR3 is TGCGCCAGCAGCAGGACTAGCGGGAATGCGGCCGAGCAGTACTTC.

The rearrangement links TRBV7-2 to TRBJ1-5, with D uncertain. Germline V gene lookup returns CDR1 SGHTA and CDR2 FQGNSA. The CDR3 contains 14 residues. Trimming left V 4 bases short and J 3 bases short, with 10 bases between. The CDR3, as DNA: TGTGCCAGCAGCTCCGGCCAGTTCAATCAGCCCCAGCATTTT. Its translation is CASSSGQFNQPQHF.

The chain is built from TRBV5-4 and TRBJ2-1, with a weak D call TRBD1 (5 bases). Germline V gives CDR1 SGHNT, CDR2 YYREEE (reference sequence). The CDR3 contains 15 residues. Trimming took off 0 bases at V and 4 bases at J, with 11 bases between the two ends. The CDR3 DNA sequence: TGTGCCAGCAGCTTGGTTCAGGGTGGTTACAATGAGCAGTTCTTC. It codes for CASSLVQGGYNEQFF. Based on the CDR3 plus reference TRBV5-4 and TRBJ2-1, the full variable domain is ETGVTQSPTHLIKTRGQQVTLRCSSQSGHNTVSWYQQALGQGPQFIFQYYREEENGRGNFPPRFSGLQFPNYSSELNVNALELDDSALYLCASSLVQGGYNEQFFGPGTRLTVL.

V gene TRBV4-1 combines with J gene TRBJ2-7; TRBD1 aligns across 12 bases. This CDR3 is 16 amino acids long. Per the germline V gene, CDR1 is MGHRA and CDR2 is YSYEKL. V lost 1 base, J lost 5 bases, and 6 bases stayed unmatched. The DNA for the CDR3 is TGCGCCAGCAGCCAAGGAGACGGGACAGGGGGCGACGAGCAGTACTTC. The encoded protein is CASSQGDGTGGDEQYF.

This chain links TRBV18 with TRBJ2-7, with D possibly TRBD1 on 6 matching bases. The CDR3 is 15 amino acids. Deletions cut 4 bases from V and 0 bases from J, with 13 bases between. From germline, CDR1 is KGHSH and CDR2 LQKENI. The CDR3 DNA reads TGTGCCAGCTCACATACAAAGGACAGCTCCTACGAGCAGTACTTC. This codes for CASSHTKDSSYEQYF.

The gene calls are TRBV7-7 and TRBJ2-1; 9 nucleotides line up with TRBD1. J gave up 8 bases and V 3 bases, and 5 bases lay outside the gene matches. Germline loops: CDR1 SSHAT, CDR2 FNYEAQ (reference sequence). The CDR3 has 14 amino acids. The CDR3 nucleotides are TGTGCCAGCAGCTTTGGGACAGGGAGGGATGAGCAGTTCTTC. This codes for CASSFGTGRDEQFF.

This clone was counted between two and nine times. The same CDR3 is also encoded by other DNA sequences in this sample. The chain recombines TRBV27 with TRBJ2-5; 7 nucleotides align to TRBD1. The CDR3 runs to 13 residues. The germline V gene encodes CDR1 MNHEY and CDR2 SMNVEV (reference sequence). Unmatched junction bases numbered 1, after V lost 4 bases and J lost 2 bases. The CDR3 loop is CASSWDRQETQYF. As DNA, the CDR3 is TGTGCCAGCAGTTGGGACAGACAAGAGACCCAGTACTTC.

The rearrangement joins TRBV6-6 to TRBJ1-5; D is unresolved. Trimming removed 0 bases at V and 7 bases at J, with 10 bases between. Germline lookup yields CDR1 MNHNY and CDR2 SVGAGI (reference sequence). CDR3 size: 14 residues. CDR3 residues: CASSYSGMGQPQHF. Here the CDR3 DNA reads TGTGCCAGCAGTTACTCGGGAATGGGGCAGCCCCAGCATTTT.

The V gene is TRBV11-1, the J gene TRBJ1-2, with 12 positions matching TRBD1. The CDR3 spans 15 residues. The junction had 6 bases not matched to a gene; V was cut back by 3 bases and J by 7 bases. Germline V gene data show CDR1 as SGHAT and CDR2 as FQDESV (reference sequence). The CDR3 sequence: CASSFGTGGFSGYTF. The CDR3 region has the DNA TGTGCCAGCAGCTTCGGGACAGGGGGCTTTAGTGGCTACACCTTC. Using reference TRBV11-1 and TRBJ1-2 for the parts outside the CDR3, the full variable domain is EAEVAQSPRYKITEKSQAVAFWCDPISGHATLYWYRQILGQGPELLVQFQDESVVDDSQLPKDRFSAERLKGVDSTLKIQPAELGDSAMYLCASSFGTGGFSGYTFGSGTRLTVV.